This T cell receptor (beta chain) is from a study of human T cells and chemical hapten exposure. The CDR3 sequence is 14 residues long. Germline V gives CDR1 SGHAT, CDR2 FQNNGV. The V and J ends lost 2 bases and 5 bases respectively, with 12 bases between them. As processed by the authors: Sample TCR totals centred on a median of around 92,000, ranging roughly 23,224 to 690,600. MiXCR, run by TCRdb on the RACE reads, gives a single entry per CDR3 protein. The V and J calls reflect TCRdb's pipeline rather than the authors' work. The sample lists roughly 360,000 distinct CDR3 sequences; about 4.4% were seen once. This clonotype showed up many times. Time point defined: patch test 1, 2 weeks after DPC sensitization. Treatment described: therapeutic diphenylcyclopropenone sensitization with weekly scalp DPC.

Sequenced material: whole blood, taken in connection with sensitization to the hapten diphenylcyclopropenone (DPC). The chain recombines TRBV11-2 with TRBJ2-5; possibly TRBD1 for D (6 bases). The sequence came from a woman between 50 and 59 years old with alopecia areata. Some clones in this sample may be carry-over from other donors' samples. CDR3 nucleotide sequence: TGTGCCAGCAGCTTAATGGGTCAGGGGGAGACCCAGTACTTC. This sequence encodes CASSLMGQGETQYF.